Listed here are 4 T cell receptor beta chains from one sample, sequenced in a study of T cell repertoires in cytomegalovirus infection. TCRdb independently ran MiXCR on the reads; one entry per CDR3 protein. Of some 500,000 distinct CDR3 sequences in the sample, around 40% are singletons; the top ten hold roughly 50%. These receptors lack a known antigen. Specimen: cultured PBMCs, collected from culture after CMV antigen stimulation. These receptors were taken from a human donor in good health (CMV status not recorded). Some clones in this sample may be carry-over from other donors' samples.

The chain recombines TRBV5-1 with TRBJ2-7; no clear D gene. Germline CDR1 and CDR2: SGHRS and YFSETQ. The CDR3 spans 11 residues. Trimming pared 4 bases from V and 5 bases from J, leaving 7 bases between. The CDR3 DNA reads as TGCGCCAGCAGCATGGAAGACGAGCAGTACTTC. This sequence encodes CASSMEDEQYF.

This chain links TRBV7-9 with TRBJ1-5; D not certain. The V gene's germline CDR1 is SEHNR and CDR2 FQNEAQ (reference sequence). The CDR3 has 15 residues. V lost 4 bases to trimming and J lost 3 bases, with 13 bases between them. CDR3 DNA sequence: TGTGCCAGCAGCTCCATTGAAGGACCCAATCAGCCCCAGCATTTT. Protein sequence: CASSSIEGPNQPQHF.

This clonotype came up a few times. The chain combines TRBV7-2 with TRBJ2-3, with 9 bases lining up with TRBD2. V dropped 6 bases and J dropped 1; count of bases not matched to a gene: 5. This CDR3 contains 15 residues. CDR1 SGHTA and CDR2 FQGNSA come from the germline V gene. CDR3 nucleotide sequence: TGTGCCAGCAGTAAAGCGGGAGGCGGCACAGATACGCAGTATTTT. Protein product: CASSKAGGGTDTQYF. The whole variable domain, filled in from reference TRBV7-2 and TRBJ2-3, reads GAGVSQSPSNKVTEKGKDVELRCDPISGHTALYWYRQSLGQGLEFLIYFQGNSAPDKSGLPSDRFSAERTGGSVSTLTIQRTQQEDSAVYLCASSKAGGGTDTQYFGPGTRLTVL.

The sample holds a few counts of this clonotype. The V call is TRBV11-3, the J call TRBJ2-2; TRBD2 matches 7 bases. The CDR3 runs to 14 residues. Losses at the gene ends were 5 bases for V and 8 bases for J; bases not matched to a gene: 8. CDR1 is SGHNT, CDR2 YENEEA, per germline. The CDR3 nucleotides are TGTGCCAGCAGCCGGGACTACCCTGGAGGGGAGCTGTTTTTT. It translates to CASSRDYPGGELFF.